A selection of T cell receptor beta chains follows, all from one sample in a study of blood T cell repertoires in COVID-19. Profiling relied on immunoSEQ multiplex PCR, and the TCRdb table lists in-frame clones only, not all of them. The data contain more than 110,000 clones, approximately 80% of them singletons. Material: peripheral blood. The receptors here all came from a woman older than 75 in a cohort sampled during active or convalescent COVID-19. CDR3s include the opening cysteine and the closing phenylalanine or tryptophan. Fields, in order: clone size, J gene, V gene, D gene, CDR3 protein, CDR3 DNA. A D gene is named only where the DNA matches it firmly. Expanded clones are given a class, and other clones once, few, many or no size at all.

size: -
J: TRBJ2-3
V: TRBV3-1/TRBV3-2
D: -
CDR3: CASSQGFLDTQYF
DNA: TGTGCCAGCAGCCAAGGTTTTCTAGATACGCAGTATTTT

size: -
J: TRBJ1-2
V: TRBV14
D: TRBD1
CDR3: CASSRPTGDSYTF
DNA: TGTGCCAGCAGCCGTCCAACAGGGGATAGCTACACCTTC

size: -
J: TRBJ1-5
V: TRBV28
D: TRBD1
CDR3: CASNYGQGRQPQHF
DNA: TGTGCCAGCAACTACGGACAGGGACGTCAGCCCCAGCATTTT

size: -
J: TRBJ1-1
V: TRBV14
D: TRBD1
CDR3: CASSQYGRGSNTEAFF
DNA: TGTGCCAGCAGCCAATACGGCAGGGGGTCGAACACTGAAGCTTTCTTT

size: -
J: TRBJ2-5
V: TRBV5-1
D: TRBD2
CDR3: CASSSGTSGRETQYF
DNA: TGCGCCAGCAGCTCTGGGACTAGCGGGAGAGAGACCCAGTACTTC

size: -
J: TRBJ2-1
V: TRBV18
D: TRBD1
CDR3: CASTSGTGYNEQFF
DNA: TGTGCCAGCACCTCCGGGACAGGGTATAATGAGCAGTTCTTC

size: few
J: TRBJ1-6
V: TRBV9
D: -
CDR3: CASSASRNLGSYNSPLHF
DNA: TGTGCCAGCAGCGCGTCACGTAACCTCGGCTCCTATAATTCACCCCTCCACTTT

size: few
J: TRBJ2-1
V: TRBV15
D: TRBD1
CDR3: CATSRSGTDNEQFF
DNA: TGTGCCACCAGCAGATCCGGGACAGACAATGAGCAGTTCTTC

size: -
J: TRBJ1-2
V: TRBV5-1
D: -
CDR3: CASSLLISGTGYTF
DNA: TGCGCCAGCAGCTTGTTAATCTCGGGTACCGGCTACACCTTC

size: -
J: TRBJ1-1
V: TRBV7-9
D: -
CDR3: CASSPGGNTEAFF
DNA: TGTGCCAGCAGCCCTGGAGGGAACACTGAAGCTTTCTTT

size: -
J: TRBJ2-3
V: TRBV19
D: TRBD2
CDR3: CASSNSGLADLTDTQYF
DNA: TGTGCCAGTAGTAATTCGGGACTAGCGGACCTCACAGATACGCAGTATTTT

size: -
J: TRBJ2-2
V: TRBV25-1
D: TRBD1
CDR3: CASTQGPTGGELFF
DNA: TGTGCCAGCACCCAAGGCCCGACAGGGGGGGAGCTGTTTTTT

size: few
J: TRBJ1-4
V: TRBV5-6
D: -
CDR3: CASSLVGGRGSEKLFF
DNA: TGTGCCAGCAGCTTGGTCGGCGGGAGAGGTTCTGAAAAACTGTTTTTT

size: -
J: TRBJ2-1
V: TRBV19
D: TRBD2
CDR3: CASSIHSGGLYNEQFF
DNA: TGTGCCAGTAGTATCCATAGCGGGGGTCTATACAATGAGCAGTTCTTC

size: -
J: TRBJ2-3
V: TRBV5-1
D: TRBD2
CDR3: CASSAGLAGYGYEEYF
DNA: TGCGCCAGCAGCGCGGGACTAGCGGGGTACGGATACGAGGAGTATTTT

size: few
J: TRBJ1-6
V: TRBV11-2
D: -
CDR3: CASSLGRVSPLHF
DNA: TGTGCCAGCAGCTTAGGGCGGGTTTCACCCCTCCACTTT

size: -
J: TRBJ1-4
V: TRBV7-2
D: -
CDR3: CASSLAAFSNEKLFF
DNA: TGTGCCAGCAGCTTAGCAGCCTTCTCGAATGAAAAACTGTTTTTT

size: -
J: TRBJ2-5
V: TRBV3-1/TRBV3-2
D: TRBD2
CDR3: CASSPLKGLAGGVPQETQYF
DNA: TGTGCCAGCAGCCCCTTAAAGGGACTAGCGGGGGGAGTTCCCCAAGAGACCCAGTACTTC

size: few
J: TRBJ2-1
V: TRBV3-1/TRBV3-2
D: TRBD2
CDR3: CASSQDGSGGTPYNEQFF
DNA: TGTGCCAGCAGCCAAGATGGTAGCGGGGGGACCCCCTACAATGAGCAGTTCTTC

size: -
J: TRBJ1-2
V: TRBV18
D: -
CDR3: CASSPAGHPNYGYTF
DNA: TGTGCCAGCTCACCAGCTGGGCATCCTAACTATGGCTACACCTTC

size: -
J: TRBJ2-2
V: TRBV28
D: -
CDR3: CASRATGVVSTGELFF
DNA: TGTGCCAGCAGGGCCACGGGGGTTGTAAGCACCGGGGAGCTGTTTTTT

size: -
J: TRBJ2-1
V: TRBV7-9
D: TRBD2
CDR3: CASSPRGAYNEQFF
DNA: TGTGCCAGCAGCCCACGGGGGGCCTACAATGAGCAGTTCTTC